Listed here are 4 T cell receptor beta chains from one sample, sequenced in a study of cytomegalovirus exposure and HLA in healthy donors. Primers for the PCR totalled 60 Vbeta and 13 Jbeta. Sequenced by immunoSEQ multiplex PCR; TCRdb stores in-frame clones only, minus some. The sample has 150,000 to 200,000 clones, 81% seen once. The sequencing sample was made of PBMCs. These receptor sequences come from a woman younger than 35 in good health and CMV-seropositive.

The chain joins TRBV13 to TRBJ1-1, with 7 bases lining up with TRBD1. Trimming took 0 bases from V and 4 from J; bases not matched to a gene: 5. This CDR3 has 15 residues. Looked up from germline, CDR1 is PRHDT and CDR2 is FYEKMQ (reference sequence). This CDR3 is CASSLGEGAGTEAFF. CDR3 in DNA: TGTGCCAGCAGCTTAGGCGAGGGGGCTGGCACTGAAGCTTTCTTT.

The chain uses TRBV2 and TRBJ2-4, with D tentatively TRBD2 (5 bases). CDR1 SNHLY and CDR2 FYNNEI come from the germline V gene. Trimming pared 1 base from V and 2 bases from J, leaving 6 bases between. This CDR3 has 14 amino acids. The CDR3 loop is CASSEGRSKNIQYF. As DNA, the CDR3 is TGTGCCAGCAGTGAAGGGAGGTCCAAAAACATTCAGTACTTC.

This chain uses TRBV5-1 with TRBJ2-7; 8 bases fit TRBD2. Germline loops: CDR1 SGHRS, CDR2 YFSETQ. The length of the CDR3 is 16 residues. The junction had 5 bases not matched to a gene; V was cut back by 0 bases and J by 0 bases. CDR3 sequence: CASSLVQRGSSYEQYF. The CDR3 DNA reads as TGCGCCAGCAGCTTGGTCCAGCGGGGGAGCTCCTACGAGCAGTACTTC.

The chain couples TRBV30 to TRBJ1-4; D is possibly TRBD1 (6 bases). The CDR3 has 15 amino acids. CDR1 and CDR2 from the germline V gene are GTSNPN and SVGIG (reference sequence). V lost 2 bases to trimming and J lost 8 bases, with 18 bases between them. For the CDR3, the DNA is TGTGCCTGGAGTTTCATGGGACACCCGAAGGAAAAACTGTTTTTT. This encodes CAWSFMGHPKEKLFF.